This TCR beta chain emerged from a study of PD-L1 blockade in urothelial cancer. Study summary: Blood samples had a median of around 150,000 T cells.

The V end lost 3 bases, the J end lost 5 bases, and 19 bases lay between the germline ends. The CDR3 totals 17 residues. Germline V lookup: CDR1 MNHNS, CDR2 SASEGT. Profiled with immunoSEQ multiplex PCR; TCRdb holds only in-frame clones, not every one. The sample lists approximately 90,000 clones; about four fifths were seen once. The time point denotes: pretreatment peripheral blood. Patients' cancers were locally advanced or metastatic urothelial carcinomas. The receptor comes from a man in his sixties with urothelial cancer. The material was PBMCs, obtained around atezolizumab (anti-PD-L1) treatment. This chain joins TRBV6-1 and TRBJ2-2; possibly TRBD1 for D (6 bases). CDR3 residues: CASSDGRGRGWTGELFF. In DNA form, the CDR3 reads TGTGCCAGCAGTGACGGTCGGGGCAGGGGTTGGACCGGGGAGCTGTTTTTT.